This T cell receptor beta chain stems from a study of T cell changes during pregnancy in multiple sclerosis. CDR1 is SGHAT, CDR2 FQDESV, per germline (reference sequence). The length of the CDR3 is 11 residues. The V gene lost 2 bases and the J gene lost 6 bases, with 5 bases spanning the gap. The method was immunoSEQ multiplex PCR; TCRdb's version includes in-frame clones alone and lacks a portion of them. This table has about 40,000 clones, 75% to 95% appearing once. Source: CD8+ T cells from peripheral blood mononuclear cells, taken before pregnancy. This chain joins TRBV11-1 and TRBJ2-7; D remains ambiguous. This TCR came from a female donor with multiple sclerosis, enrolled in a pregnancy study. For the CDR3, the DNA is TGTGCCAGCAGCTTATCCCTCGAGCAGTACTTC. Amino acid sequence: CASSLSLEQYF.